This is a list of T cell receptor beta chains from one sample in a study of T cell responses to AZD1222 COVID-19 vaccine. Assay used: immunoSEQ multiplex PCR; TCRdb lists only in-frame clones, some missing. The sample shows under 200,000 clones, roughly 92% of them seen only once. The source material was peripheral blood, sampled on day 0 of AZD1222 vaccination. The source of these receptors is an adult in good health. The CDR3 runs from the conserved cysteine through the conserved F or W. A D gene is named only where the DNA matches it firmly. Some rows mark clone size as missing; the rest say once, few, many or name a class of expanded clone.

D	V	J	size	CDR3	DNA
TRBD2	TRBV13	TRBJ2-7	-	CASSTLAGGISSYEQYF	TGTGCCAGCAGCACCCTAGCGGGAGGTATTTCGTCCTACGAGCAGTACTTC
TRBD2	TRBV4-1	TRBJ2-7	-	CASSGGLAPLEQYF	TGCGCCAGCAGCGGGGGACTAGCTCCTCTCGAGCAGTACTTC
-	TRBV7-6	TRBJ1-6	-	CASSQSSYNSPLHF	TGTGCCAGCAGCCAAAGCTCCTATAATTCACCCCTCCACTTT
-	TRBV19	TRBJ1-5	-	CASSIRGNQPQHF	TGTGCCAGTAGTATCCGAGGGAATCAGCCCCAGCATTTT
-	TRBV7-3	TRBJ2-1	-	CASSLAGLTQNEQFF	TGTGCCAGCAGCTTAGCGGGACTTACACAAAATGAGCAGTTCTTC
-	TRBV7-3	TRBJ2-2	-	CASSFQPRGGGELFF	TGTGCCAGCAGCTTCCAGCCCAGGGGTGGCGGGGAGCTGTTTTTT
-	TRBV6-5	TRBJ1-5	once	CASSSQPGGNQPQHF	TGTGCCAGCAGTTCCCAACCGGGGGGCAATCAGCCCCAGCATTTT
TRBD2	TRBV7-9	TRBJ2-3	-	CASSLAGGADTQYF	TGTGCCAGCAGCTTAGCGGGGGGGGCAGATACGCAGTATTTT
-	TRBV18	TRBJ1-1	-	CASSPRGGTEAFF	TGTGCCAGCTCACCCCGAGGAGGCACTGAAGCTTTCTTT
-	TRBV2	TRBJ1-1	-	CASIRVNTEAFF	TGTGCCAGCATTCGGGTTAACACTGAAGCTTTCTTT
-	TRBV4-1	TRBJ1-1	-	CASSQAGLGAFF	TGCGCCAGCAGCCAAGCGGGCCTTGGGGCTTTCTTT
-	TRBV5-1	TRBJ2-1	-	CANNEVDNEQFF	TGCGCCAACAACGAGGTCGACAATGAGCAGTTCTTC
-	TRBV6-2/TRBV6-3	TRBJ2-7	-	CASSYLDALPYEQYF	TGTGCCAGCAGTTACTTGGACGCGTTACCCTACGAGCAGTACTTC
TRBD2	TRBV29-1	TRBJ2-3	-	CSVEPSGNLLAGDTQYF	TGCAGCGTTGAGCCTAGCGGGAACCTCTTGGCAGGAGATACGCAGTATTTT
-	TRBV29-1	TRBJ1-2	-	CSVPTTSRNYGYTF	TGCAGCGTCCCTACAACTTCCCGTAACTATGGCTACACCTTC
TRBD1	TRBV7-9	TRBJ2-7	-	CASSPGQGAGFSYEQYF	TGTGCCAGCAGCCCGGGGCAGGGGGCCGGGTTCTCCTACGAGCAGTACTTC
-	TRBV7-3	TRBJ2-1	-	CASSLSRARDGDEQFF	TGTGCCAGCAGCTTATCTAGGGCTAGGGACGGCGATGAGCAGTTCTTC
TRBD1	TRBV18	TRBJ1-2	-	CASSSTDRGSTGYTF	TGTGCCAGCTCGTCTACGGACAGGGGATCAACTGGCTACACCTTC
TRBD2	TRBV4-1	TRBJ2-2	-	CASSQRGLAGGQNTGELFF	TGCGCCAGCAGCCAACGCGGACTAGCGGGAGGTCAGAACACCGGGGAGCTGTTTTTT
-	TRBV28	TRBJ2-3	-	CASSPYLRPTDTQYF	TGTGCCAGCAGTCCCTACTTGCGACCTACAGATACGCAGTATTTT
TRBD1	TRBV5-1	TRBJ1-1	-	CASSFPRTGVNTEAFF	TGCGCCAGCAGCTTCCCCCGGACAGGAGTGAACACTGAAGCTTTCTTT
TRBD2	TRBV19	TRBJ2-1	-	CASSMGLASGRGGNYNEQFF	TGTGCCAGTAGTATGGGGCTGGCTAGCGGGAGGGGCGGGAACTACAATGAGCAGTTCTTC
-	TRBV4-1	TRBJ2-1	-	CASSQAVDNEQFF	TGCGCCAGCAGCCAAGCGGTTGACAATGAGCAGTTCTTC
-	TRBV10-3	TRBJ1-5	-	CAIRQSSNQPQHF	TGTGCCATCCGGCAGTCTAGCAATCAGCCCCAGCATTTT
-	TRBV7-9	TRBJ1-6	-	CASSLDRNSPLHF	TGTGCCAGCAGCTTAGACCGAAATTCACCCCTCCACTTT
-	TRBV28	TRBJ1-2	-	CASSPRHGYTF	TGTGCCAGCAGTCCCCGCCATGGCTACACCTTC
TRBD1	TRBV20-1	TRBJ2-7	-	CSASGTGQTYEQYF	TGCAGTGCTAGTGGTACGGGACAGACCTACGAGCAGTACTTC
-	TRBV12-3/TRBV12-4	TRBJ1-1	-	CASSGSMGTEAFF	TGTGCCAGCAGCGGGTCAATGGGCACTGAAGCTTTCTTT
TRBD2	TRBV25-1	TRBJ2-2	-	CASSRALAGVGELFF	TGTGCCAGCAGCCGAGCCCTAGCGGGAGTCGGGGAGCTGTTTTTT
-	TRBV2	TRBJ1-4	-	CASRAGTSEKLFF	TGTGCCAGCAGGGCAGGGACGTCTGAAAAACTGTTTTTT
-	TRBV30	TRBJ2-3	-	CAWMDAGVTDTQYF	TGTGCCTGGATGGACGCGGGTGTGACAGATACGCAGTATTTT
TRBD1	TRBV7-8	TRBJ1-6	-	CASSTGAVNSPLHF	TGTGCCAGCAGTACAGGGGCGGTTAATTCACCCCTCCACTTT
-	TRBV11-2	TRBJ2-1	-	CASSLVVERYNEQFF	TGTGCCAGCAGCTTAGTGGTGGAAAGGTACAATGAGCAGTTCTTC
-	TRBV4-2	TRBJ2-7	-	CASSQEGVESHEQYF	TGTGCCAGCAGCCAAGAGGGGGTTGAGTCGCACGAGCAGTACTTC
TRBD1	TRBV28	TRBJ2-5	once	CASSSSRDRGRETQYF	TGTGCCAGCAGCTCAAGCCGGGACAGGGGACGGGAGACCCAGTACTTC
-	TRBV12-3/TRBV12-4	TRBJ1-5	-	CASGVSRGQPQHF	TGTGCCAGCGGGGTGTCAAGGGGCCAGCCCCAGCATTTT
-	TRBV5-8	TRBJ1-1	-	CASSRDWGALRTEAFF	TGTGCCAGCAGTCGGGACTGGGGGGCCCTTCGGACTGAAGCTTTCTTT
-	TRBV5-1	TRBJ2-7	-	CASSWGDYEQYF	TGCGCCAGCAGCTGGGGGGACTACGAGCAGTACTTC
TRBD1	TRBV7-3	TRBJ1-2	once	CASSKDRVPYGYTF	TGTGCCAGCAGCAAGGACAGGGTTCCGTATGGCTACACCTTC
-	TRBV27	TRBJ2-5	-	CASQQPKAEQETQYF	TGTGCCAGCCAGCAACCCAAAGCGGAACAAGAGACCCAGTACTTC
-	TRBV28	TRBJ1-4	-	CASKRGAWREKLFF	TGTGCCAGCAAACGGGGGGCTTGGAGGGAAAAACTGTTTTTT
TRBD2	TRBV15	TRBJ2-7	once	CATSRGLAASYEQYF	TGTGCCACCAGCAGAGGTCTAGCGGCCTCCTACGAGCAGTACTTC
-	TRBV6-5	TRBJ1-5	-	CASISGQFSNQPQHF	TGTGCCAGCATTTCTGGGCAGTTTAGCAATCAGCCCCAGCATTTT
TRBD2	TRBV19	TRBJ2-7	-	CASRLGAGYEQYF	TGTGCCAGTCGCCTGGGAGCGGGATACGAGCAGTACTTC
-	TRBV6-6	TRBJ1-3	-	CASSYLSGNTIYF	TGTGCCAGCAGTTACTTATCTGGAAACACCATATATTTT
-	TRBV19	TRBJ1-5	once	CASSIPKSQPQHF	TGTGCCAGTAGTATACCAAAAAGTCAGCCCCAGCATTTT
TRBD1	TRBV3-1/TRBV3-2	TRBJ1-4	-	CASSLQGPATNEKLFF	TGTGCCAGCAGCCTACAGGGGCCTGCAACTAATGAAAAACTGTTTTTT
-	TRBV27	TRBJ1-1	-	CASSFRHNTEAFF	TGTGCCAGCAGTTTCAGGCATAACACTGAAGCTTTCTTT
TRBD1	TRBV18	TRBJ1-4	-	CASSPRDRLVVEKLFF	TGTGCCAGCTCACCACGGGACAGGCTTGTAGTTGAAAAACTGTTTTTT
TRBD2	TRBV7-9	TRBJ2-5	-	CASSIAGGRETQYF	TGTGCCAGCAGCATAGCGGGAGGGCGAGAGACCCAGTACTTC